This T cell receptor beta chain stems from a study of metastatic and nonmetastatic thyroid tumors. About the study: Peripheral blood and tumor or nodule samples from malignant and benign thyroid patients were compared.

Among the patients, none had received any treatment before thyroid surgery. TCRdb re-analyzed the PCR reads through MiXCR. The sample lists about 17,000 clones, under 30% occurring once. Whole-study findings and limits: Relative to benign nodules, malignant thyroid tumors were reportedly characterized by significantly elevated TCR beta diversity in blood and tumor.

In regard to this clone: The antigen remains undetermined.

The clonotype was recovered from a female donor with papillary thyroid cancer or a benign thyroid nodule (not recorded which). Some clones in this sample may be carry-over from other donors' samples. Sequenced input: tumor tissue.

CDR3 DNA sequence: TGTGCCAGCAGTGATACTAGCGGGCGGAAGACCCAGTACTTC. Its translation is CASSDTSGRKTQYF. The V and J genes are TRBV2 and TRBJ2-5; 9 bases line up with TRBD2. CDR3 size: 14 residues. The J segment lost 6 bases and the V segment lost 3 bases, leaving 5 bases of the junction unmatched. The germline CDR1 and CDR2 sequences are SNHLY and FYNNEI.